The T cell receptor (beta chain) described here comes from a study of blood T cell repertoires in COVID-19. TCRdb's table, derived via immunoSEQ multiplex PCR, lists solely in-frame clones and lacks some. The profile shows approximately 230,000 clones, about nine tenths of them singletons. The CDR3 extends over 15 amino acids. The germline CDR1 and CDR2 sequences are SGHDT and YYEEEE. V lost 6 bases, J lost 3 bases, and 19 bases lay in between. This TCR was recovered from a young woman who had recovered from COVID-19. The J gene is TRBJ2-7, the V gene TRBV5-6; D unresolved. The specimen sequenced was PBMCs or T cells enriched from blood (not recorded which). The chain's CDR3 is CASTSRQRLFYEQYF. CDR3 coding DNA: TGTGCCAGCACCAGTCGGCAGCGCCTTTTCTACGAGCAGTACTTC.